The sequence of this T cell receptor beta chain was determined in a study of neurological immune-mediated disorders. This CDR3 is 12 amino acids long. The V gene lost 6 bases and the J gene lost 5 bases, with 11 bases spanning the gap. The germline gives CDR1 MNHEY, CDR2 SVGAGI. In TCRdb, the 5' RACE reads were re-called with MiXCR into one record per CDR3 protein. The table has approximately 100,000 distinct CDR3 sequences, around 3.3% seen once; the top ten hold roughly 6.4%. This clonotype was observed many times. The TCR sequence derives from a woman aged 18-29 years with multiple sclerosis. Sequencing input: PBMCs. The chain uses TRBV6-5 and TRBJ2-7; D uncertain. DNA of the CDR3: TGTGCCAGCAGGAATAGGGCTGACGAGCAGTACTTC. Amino acid sequence: CASRNRADEQYF.